What follows are 9 T cell receptor beta chains derived from one specimen sequenced in a study of beta chain features in type 1 diabetes. Study conclusions and caveats: Within each of all four CD4+ subsets, Type 1 diabetes patients had TCRB CDR3s that were moderately but significantly shorter.

The authors reverse transcribed all of the isolated RNA, so sequencing captured expressed TCRB transcripts. The protocol was immunoSEQ multiplex PCR, while the TCRdb copy is restricted to in-frame clones and leaves out a portion. The sample lists around 710,000 clones, around 11% occurring once. Their specific antigens are unknown. What was sequenced was naive CD4+ T cells from blood. The receptors come from a man in his thirties or forties with type 1 diabetes.

This clone turned up a few times. The rearrangement joins TRBV9 to TRBJ2-7; perhaps TRBD1 as D (9 bases). The V gene's germline CDR1 is SGDLS and CDR2 YYNGEE. V was cut by 3 bases and J by 4 bases, with 17 bases left in between. The CDR3 sequence is 15 residues long. The CDR3 region has the DNA TGTGCCAGCAGCGCGGGAGGGGACAGGGCTTACGAGCAGTACTTC. It specifies CASSAGGDRAYEQYF. The full variable domain, completed using reference TRBV9 and TRBJ2-7, is DSGVTQTPKHLITATGQRVTLRCSPRSGDLSVYWYQQSLDQGLQFLIQYYNGEERAKGNILERFSAQQFPDLHSELNLSSLELGDSALYFCASSAGGDRAYEQYFGPGTRLTVT.

This chain joins TRBV6-1 and TRBJ1-5, with D unclear. V was cut by 0 bases and J by 0 bases, with 21 bases left in between. Germline CDR1 MNHNS, CDR2 SASEGT. CDR3 size: 20 residues. CDR3 amino acids: CASSEARTAQSTYSNQPQHF. CDR3 DNA sequence: TGTGCCAGCAGTGAAGCTAGGACGGCCCAAAGCACCTATAGCAATCAGCCCCAGCATTTT.

The chain uses TRBV28 and TRBJ2-7; 8 nucleotides agree with TRBD1. The CDR3 runs 13 residues. CDR1 and CDR2 from the germline V gene are MDHEN and SYDVKM. The V and J ends lost 4 bases and 9 bases, in that order; junction bases with no gene match: 8. CDR3 residues: CASSSPDRVGQYF. For the CDR3, the DNA is TGTGCCAGCAGTTCACCGGACAGGGTGGGGCAGTACTTC.

There are a few counts of this clone. The gene calls are TRBV18 and TRBJ2-7, with unresolved D. Germline loops: CDR1 KGHSH, CDR2 LQKENI. The CDR3 is made up of 14 amino acids. The V end lost 3 bases, the J end lost 1 base, and 10 bases lay between the germline ends. CDR3 nucleotides: TGTGCCAGCTCACCGGCAGCCAATTCCTACGAGCAGTACTTC. It is translated as CASSPAANSYEQYF.

This clone was counted ten times or more. In DNA, the CDR3 is TGTGCCAGCAGTGCCCAACAGGGAATCACAGATACGCAGTATTTT. It encodes CASSAQQGITDTQYF. This chain uses TRBV25-1 with TRBJ2-3; weak D call: TRBD1 (6 bases). This CDR3 comprises 15 residues. Per germline, CDR1 MGHDK and CDR2 SYGVNS. Trimming left V 4 bases short and J 2 bases short, with 13 bases between.

This clone was observed a handful of times. V is TRBV6-4 and J is TRBJ2-1, with D perhaps TRBD2 (6 bases). Germline CDR1 is MRHNA and CDR2 is SNTAGT. The CDR3 is 14 residues long. Trimming removed 3 bases from V and 4 bases from J, with 10 bases in between. CDR3 sequence: CASSEPGRYNEQFF. DNA of the CDR3: TGTGCCAGCAGTGAGCCAGGGAGGTACAATGAGCAGTTCTTC.

This clone was observed a few times. The CDR3 coding sequence is TGTGCCAGCACCCATAACGAGAGGGAAAAACTGTTTTTT. It is translated as CASTHNEREKLFF. The chain recombines TRBV6-5 with TRBJ1-4; D is undetermined. Germline CDR1 and CDR2: MNHEY and SVGAGI. Trimming removed 7 bases at V and 8 bases at J, with 14 bases between. The CDR3 length is 13 residues.

CDR3 region: CASSVAYGGNSPLHF. The CDR3 region has the DNA TGTGCCAGCAGCGTAGCTTACGGGGGGAATTCACCCCTCCACTTT. The chain combines TRBV9 with TRBJ1-6; a weak D match, TRBD1 (5 bases). Germline V lookup: CDR1 SGDLS, CDR2 YYNGEE. V was trimmed by 0 bases and J by 7 bases, leaving 11 bases between them. CDR3 length: 15 amino acids.

CDR3 sequence: CASSLDPGRGSPLHF. The CDR3 DNA follows: TGTGCCAGCAGCTTAGACCCAGGGAGAGGTTCACCCCTCCACTTT. This rearrangement joins TRBV7-6 to TRBJ1-6, with D tentatively TRBD1 (5 bases). Germline V CDR1 and CDR2: SGHVS, FNYEAQ. Between the trimmed V and J ends, which lost 1 base and 9 bases, there was a span of 13 bases. There are 15 residues in the CDR3. Based on the CDR3 plus reference TRBV7-6 and TRBJ1-6, the full variable domain is GAGVSQSPRYKVTKRGQDVALRCDPISGHVSLYWYRQALGQGPEFLTYFNYEAQQDKSGLPNDRFSAERPEGSISTLTIQRTEQRDSAMYRCASSLDPGRGSPLHFGNGTRLTVT.